The T cell receptor beta chain under discussion was sequenced for a study of control samples from healthy donors and cancer patients. The CDR3 is 14 amino acids. Looked up from germline, CDR1 is SEHNR and CDR2 is FQNEAQ (reference sequence). Trimming cost V 2 bases and J 0 bases; bases outside gene matches: 0. Sequencing was performed with immunoSEQ multiplex PCR; in TCRdb, only in-frame clones are kept and a portion is missing. The repertoire holds 150,000 to 190,000 clones, with 85% to 95% as singletons. The chain couples TRBV7-9 to TRBJ2-7, with 8 bases aligning to TRBD2. Sequenced sample: blood. This sequence originates from a man aged 45-60 years in good health. CDR3 nucleotide sequence: TGTGCCAGCAGCTTAAGCGGGAGCTCCTACGAGCAGTACTTC. This gives the protein CASSLSGSSYEQYF.